This T cell receptor (beta chain) was obtained from a study of T cell responses to AZD1222 COVID-19 vaccine. Turning to the study itself: Timing groups of about 4 and about 12 weeks for second doses were pooled. Study-wide results and caveats: Across the whole spike, CD4 TCRs peaked at regions 160-218 and 743-854. Females outnumbered males among donors, who were mostly white British; clonal diversity was possibly underestimated.

Points on this clone: Its antigen is undetermined. One junction end does not reproduce the germline sequence, and a read error may be involved.

There are 14 residues in the CDR3. Germline CDR1 reads SEHNR; CDR2 reads FQNEAQ (reference sequence). The method was immunoSEQ multiplex PCR; TCRdb's version includes in-frame clones alone and lacks a portion of them. The sample lists approximately 140,000 clones; under 95% were seen once. The sequence was obtained from an adult in good health. The chain uses TRBV7-9 and TRBJ2-7, with TRBD2 matching 10 bases. This material consisted of peripheral blood, taken on day 0 of AZD1222 vaccination. CDR3 DNA sequence: TGTGCCAGCAGCGTAGCGGGGGGATCCTACGAGCAGTACTTC. This codes for CASSVAGGSYEQYF.